These T cell receptor beta chains were read from a single sample in a study of identical twins. Each CDR3 protein is one row after TCRdb ran MiXCR on the 5' RACE reads. The table has approximately 300,000 distinct CDR3 sequences, nearly 9.5% seen once. These data were likewise used in another study, on yellow fever vaccine responses in identical twins.

The sequencing sample was made of CD8+ T cells sorted from blood. Receptor source: a young woman in good health. The CDR3 runs from the conserved cysteine through the conserved F or W. A D gene is named only where the DNA matches it firmly. Size tells how often a clone was seen (once, few, many) or the class of an expanded clone, and some rows leave it out.

clone_size	d_call	v_call	j_call	cdr3_nt	cdr3_aa
many	NA	TRBV20-1	TRBJ1-3	TGCAGTGCTAAAGTCGGCTCTGGAAACACCATATATTTT	CSAKVGSGNTIYF
NA	NA	TRBV11-2	TRBJ2-1	TGTGCCAGCAACCTCTGGGGGAATGAGCAGTTCTTC	CASNLWGNEQFF
many	TRBD2	TRBV2	TRBJ2-1	TGTGCCAGCAGTACTAGCGGGAGCCACAATGAGCAGTTCTTC	CASSTSGSHNEQFF
NA	NA	TRBV6-2/TRBV6-3	TRBJ2-7	TGTGCCAGCGCAGAGTTAGCGGACTACGAGCAGTACTTC	CASAELADYEQYF
few	NA	TRBV4-3	TRBJ1-5	TGCGCCAGCAGCCAAGAATCCTGGGGCAATCAGCCCCAGCATTTT	CASSQESWGNQPQHF
few	NA	TRBV7-9	TRBJ2-1	TGTGCCAGCAGCCGCCCAGGTTCAGGCTACAATGAGCAGTTCTTC	CASSRPGSGYNEQFF
NA	TRBD1	TRBV6-1	TRBJ1-1	TGTGCCACCCCAAGACAGGGGGCGATGAACACTGAAGCTTTCTTT	CATPRQGAMNTEAFF
NA	TRBD1	TRBV7-9	TRBJ2-7	TGTGCCAGCACCCAACGAGACAGGGGCGACTACGAGCAGTACTTC	CASTQRDRGDYEQYF
many	NA	TRBV12-3/TRBV12-4	TRBJ2-2	TGTGCCAGCAGTTTCGAAGGCCCCAACACCGGGGAGCTGTTTTTT	CASSFEGPNTGELFF
NA	TRBD2	TRBV20-1	TRBJ2-3	TGCAGTGCTACTTTAGCGGGGGGGCTTGTCACAGATACGCAGTATTTT	CSATLAGGLVTDTQYF
many	NA	TRBV29-1	TRBJ2-3	TGCAGCGTCCACGGGGGAAACACAGATACGCAGTATTTT	CSVHGGNTDTQYF
few	NA	TRBV5-4	TRBJ1-1	TGTGCCAGCAGCTCCCGTCTCTCGGGAACTGAAGCTTTCTTT	CASSSRLSGTEAFF
many	NA	TRBV4-1	TRBJ2-5	TGCGCCAGCAGCCAAGAAAATCGAGAAGGGGAGACCCAGTACTTC	CASSQENREGETQYF
NA	NA	TRBV19	TRBJ2-3	TGTGCCAGTAGTATTCGGTCTAGCACAGATACGCAGTATTTT	CASSIRSSTDTQYF
many	NA	TRBV6-5	TRBJ2-1	TGTGCCAGCAGTTACAACCCCCCAGGGGGGACCGACAATGAGCAGTTCTTC	CASSYNPPGGTDNEQFF
many	NA	TRBV27	TRBJ2-1	TGTGCCAGCAGTTTCGGGGAGGTGGATGAGCAGTTCTTC	CASSFGEVDEQFF